Included here is one T cell receptor beta chain sequence, with context. Its antigen remains unknown. The data stem from a study of CD8 T cells in ankylosing spondylitis. The V and J ends lost 5 bases and 6 bases, in that order; junction bases with no gene match: 16. Per germline, CDR1 DFQATT and CDR2 SNEGSKA (reference sequence). There are 15 residues in the CDR3. General study results and limits: Significantly higher representation of disease-linked clones was reported for matched ankylosing spondylitis synovial fluid.

With molecular barcodes, quantitative 5'-RACE was used to make the TCR beta libraries. A single record per CDR3 protein comes from TCRdb applying MiXCR to the 5' RACE reads. The table records under 300,000 distinct CDR3 sequences, approximately 11% of them present only once. The sequencing sample was made of blood, either unsorted or a sorted T cell fraction (not recorded which). This chain joins TRBV20-1 and TRBJ2-7, with 7 nucleotides matching TRBD2. This TCR was recovered from a male donor with ankylosing spondylitis or in good health (not recorded which). The CDR3 coding sequence is TGCAGTGCTGCAGGAACGTCGCCGGGGGGTTCCGAGCAGTACTTC. It encodes CSAAGTSPGGSEQYF.